This T cell receptor beta chain comes out of a study of metastatic and nonmetastatic thyroid tumors. Study information: Repertoires were compared across blood and tumor or nodule tissue from malignant and benign thyroid patients. Findings and limits, study-wide: The reported finding was significantly higher TCR beta diversity in malignant thyroid tumors relative to benign nodules, in blood and tumor.

Per the authors' pipeline: A classifier for distant metastasis in papillary thyroid cancer was constructed using CDR3 differences observed across clinicopathological groups. TCRdb used MiXCR to call clones anew from the PCR reads. It is TCRdb's table, rather than the study itself, that gives the V and J calls and clone size. This table holds roughly 58,000 clones, just over 4% found once. The table lists this clone with many counts. Its antigen remains unknown. Germline CDR1 and CDR2: SGHRS and YFSETQ. The CDR3 length is 14 residues. V lost 5 bases and J lost 0; bases outside the gene matches: 1. Every patient was untreated before thyroid surgery.

The TCR comes from a female donor with papillary thyroid cancer or a benign thyroid nodule (not recorded which). Some clones in this sample may be carry-over from other donors' samples. This chain uses TRBV5-1 with TRBJ2-2; TRBD2 matches 7 bases. Sequenced input: blood. The chain's CDR3 is CASRRGSNTGELFF. CDR3 DNA: TGCGCCAGCAGGCGGGGGTCGAACACCGGGGAGCTGTTTTTT.